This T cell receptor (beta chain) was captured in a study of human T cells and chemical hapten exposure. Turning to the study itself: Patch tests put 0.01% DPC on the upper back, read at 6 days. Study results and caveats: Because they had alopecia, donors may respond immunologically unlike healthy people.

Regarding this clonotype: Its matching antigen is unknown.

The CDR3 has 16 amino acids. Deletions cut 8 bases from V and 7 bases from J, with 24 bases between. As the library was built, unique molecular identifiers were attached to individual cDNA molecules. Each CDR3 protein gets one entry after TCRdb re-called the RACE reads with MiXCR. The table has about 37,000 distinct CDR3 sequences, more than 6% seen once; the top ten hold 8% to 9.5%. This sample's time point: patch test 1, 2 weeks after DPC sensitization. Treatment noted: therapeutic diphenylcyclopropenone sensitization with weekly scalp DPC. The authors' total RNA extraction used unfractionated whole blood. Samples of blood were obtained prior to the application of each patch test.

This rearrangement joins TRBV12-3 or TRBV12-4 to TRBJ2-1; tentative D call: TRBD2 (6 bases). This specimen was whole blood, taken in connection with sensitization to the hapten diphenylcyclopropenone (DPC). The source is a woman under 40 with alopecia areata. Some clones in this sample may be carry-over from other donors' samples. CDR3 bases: TGTGCCAGCGGCGAGTCGGGGGTAGGAAAGAGAAATGAGCAGTTCTTC. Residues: CASGESGVGKRNEQFF.